One and the same sample provided the 18 T cell receptor beta chains below, sequenced in a study of control samples from healthy donors and cancer patients. Here immunoSEQ multiplex PCR was the method, and the copy in TCRdb shows in-frame clones only, minus some. The sample contains about 120,000 clones, roughly 89% of which appear only once. Material for sequencing was blood. These receptors originate from a young man in good health.

V is TRBV7-2 and J is TRBJ2-2; 11 bases fit TRBD1. Germline CDR1 and CDR2: SGHTA and FQGNSA. The CDR3 consists of 15 residues. The trim removed 4 bases at V and 5 bases at J, leaving 3 bases unmatched. DNA of the CDR3: TGTGCCAGCAGCTCAGGACAGGGGGCGACCGGGGAGCTGTTTTTT. Translating gives CASSSGQGATGELFF.

The chain joins TRBV2 to TRBJ1-4; TRBD1 aligns across 9 bases. Germline CDR1 is SNHLY and CDR2 is FYNNEI. This CDR3 spans 15 amino acids. Trimming at V came to 8 bases and at J to 8 bases, leaving 12 bases not matched to a gene. CDR3 DNA sequence: TGTGCCAGCCAGAGGGAGGGACAGGGAAACGAAAAACTGTTTTTT. Translating it yields CASQREGQGNEKLFF.

The J gene is TRBJ2-7, the V gene TRBV28; D is unclear. Germline lookup yields CDR1 MDHEN and CDR2 SYDVKM. V gave up 6 bases and J gave up 0 bases, with 6 bases separating them. This CDR3 region has 12 residues. CDR3 residues: CASSPSSYEQYF. CDR3 sequence (DNA): TGTGCCAGCAGCCCCAGCTCCTACGAGCAGTACTTC.

The chain uses TRBV5-1 and TRBJ1-1; possibly TRBD1 for D (5 bases). CDR1 and CDR2 (germline): SGHRS, YFSETQ. V shed 5 bases and J shed 1 base, with 12 bases lying between them. This CDR3 contains 14 residues. DNA of the CDR3: TGCGCCAGCAGGATCCGGGGACCGAACACTGAAGCTTTCTTT. Translated, it gives CASRIRGPNTEAFF.

The chain employs TRBV4-1 and TRBJ1-3; D gene uncertain. The CDR3 has 13 amino acids. The V end was cut by 0 bases, the J end by 7 bases, with 7 bases between. Germline CDR1 is MGHRA and CDR2 is YSYEKL. The CDR3 DNA reads TGCGCCAGCAGCCAAGAACCGGGTAACACCATATATTTT. Residues: CASSQEPGNTIYF.

The chain carries TRBV20-1 and TRBJ2-7; D gene unclear. Between the trimmed V and J ends, which lost 5 bases and 2 bases, there was a span of 7 bases. Germline CDR1 is DFQATT and CDR2 is SNEGSKA (reference sequence). This CDR3 has 11 residues. CDR3 residues: CSAGRTYEQYF. The CDR3, as DNA: TGCAGTGCTGGACGAACCTACGAGCAGTACTTC.

In DNA, the CDR3 is TGTGCCATCAGTGAAAACAGCGAAACTCAGCCCCAGCATTTT. It codes for CAISENSETQPQHF. V gene TRBV10-3 combines with J gene TRBJ1-5, with D hard to call. Between the trimmed V and J ends, which lost 3 bases and 6 bases, there was a span of 12 bases. CDR3 length: 14 amino acids. The V gene's germline CDR1 is ENHRY and CDR2 SYGVKD.

This chain links TRBV2 with TRBJ1-2; D gene uncertain. The CDR3 length is 14 residues. The V and J ends lost 3 bases and 4 bases respectively, with 12 bases between them. The germline V gene has CDR1 SNHLY and CDR2 FYNNEI. CDR3 bases: TGTGCCAGCAGTGACGAGCCCAGATTCTATGGCTACACCTTC. Translation: CASSDEPRFYGYTF.

The chain carries TRBV3-1 (or the pseudogene TRBV3-2) and TRBJ2-6; D uncertain. Germline V gene data show CDR1 as LGHDT and CDR2 as YNNKEL (reference sequence). V was clipped by 10 bases and J by 1 base, with 11 bases between them. The CDR3 consists of 14 residues. CDR3 coding DNA: TGTGCCACCCAACAGAGGTCTGGGGCCAACGTCCTGACTTTC. Residues: CATQQRSGANVLTF.

The rearrangement links TRBV6-1 to TRBJ1-1, with D unresolved. With 3 bases removed from V and 1 base from J, the gap between germline ends came to 12 bases. CDR3 length: 15 amino acids. Germline V CDR1 and CDR2: MNHNS, SASEGT. CDR3 protein: CASSERTGKNTEAFF. The CDR3 region has the DNA TGTGCCAGCAGTGAGAGGACGGGAAAGAACACTGAAGCTTTCTTT.

The V gene is TRBV4-2, the J gene TRBJ1-1, with D possibly matching TRBD1 (6 bases). The V gene lost 8 bases and the J gene lost 1 base, with 14 bases spanning the gap. This CDR3 comprises 14 residues. The germline V gene encodes CDR1 LGHNA and CDR2 YNFKEQ. The CDR3 region has the DNA TGTGCCAGCGCAAGGGGGGGGGAGAACACTGAAGCTTTCTTT. Amino acid sequence: CASARGGENTEAFF.

J is TRBJ2-1 and V is TRBV7-3; 8 nucleotides align to TRBD2. The J segment lost 6 bases and the V segment lost 5 bases, leaving 9 bases of the junction unmatched. CDR1 and CDR2 from the germline V gene are SGHTA and FQGTGA. The CDR3 runs to 15 residues. CDR3 region: CASSTQAGAFNEQFF. Here the CDR3 DNA reads TGTGCCAGCAGCACCCAAGCGGGGGCTTTCAATGAGCAGTTCTTC.

The V and J genes are TRBV4-1 and TRBJ2-5, with D perhaps matching TRBD2 (6 bases). CDR3 length: 16 residues. V was pared by 0 bases and J by 1 base, with 12 bases between. CDR1 is MGHRA, CDR2 YSYEKL, per germline. CDR3 residues: CASSQDQGGFQETQYF. CDR3 DNA sequence: TGCGCCAGCAGCCAAGATCAAGGAGGGTTCCAAGAGACCCAGTACTTC.

This chain connects TRBV29-1 to TRBJ1-2, with TRBD1 identical over 8 bases. CDR1 and CDR2 (germline): SQVTM, ANQGSEA. The length of the CDR3 is 15 residues. J gave up 4 bases and V 1 base, and 8 bases lay outside the gene matches. The CDR3: CSVEVEDRESYGYTF. The CDR3 region has the DNA TGCAGCGTTGAAGTAGAGGACAGGGAGAGCTATGGCTACACCTTC.

The V call is TRBV27, the J call TRBJ1-1; no clear D gene. Germline CDR1 is MNHEY and CDR2 is SMNVEV (reference sequence). The V gene lost 2 bases and the J gene lost 2 bases, with 12 bases spanning the gap. CDR3 size: 15 residues. CDR3 protein: CASSLISWGNTEAFF. CDR3 bases: TGTGCCAGCAGTTTAATATCATGGGGTAACACTGAAGCTTTCTTT.

This clone appeared once. The J gene is TRBJ2-2, the V gene TRBV28; TRBD2 is a possible D gene (6 bases). The V gene lost 2 bases and the J gene lost 6 bases, with 10 bases spanning the gap. The CDR3 runs to 14 residues. CDR1 MDHEN and CDR2 SYDVKM come from the germline V gene. CDR3: CASSLGGVSGELFF. As DNA, the CDR3 is TGTGCCAGCAGTTTAGGAGGGGTGTCCGGGGAGCTGTTTTTT. The entire variable domain, with the rest obtained from reference TRBV28 and TRBJ2-2, is as follows: DVKVTQSSRYLVKRTGEKVFLECVQDMDHENMFWYRQDPGLGLRLIYFSYDVKMKEKGDIPEGYSVSREKKERFSLILESASTNQTSMYLCASSLGGVSGELFFGEGSRLTVL.

This chain connects TRBV6-6 to TRBJ2-2; D gene ambiguous. This CDR3 contains 16 residues. Germline V gene data show CDR1 as MNHNY and CDR2 as SVGAGI (reference sequence). V lost 4 bases, J lost 0 bases, and 12 bases lay in between. In DNA, the CDR3 is TGTGCCAGCAGTTCGCCACAAGGCGCGAACACCGGGGAGCTGTTTTTT. Translated, it gives CASSSPQGANTGELFF.

The V gene is TRBV19, the J gene TRBJ1-2; D gene unclear. V was clipped by 6 bases and J by 5 bases, with 10 bases between them. Per germline, CDR1 LNHDA and CDR2 SQIVND (reference sequence). This CDR3 is built from 12 residues. This CDR3 reads CASSFGDYGYTF. As DNA, the CDR3 is TGTGCCAGTAGCTTTGGGGATTATGGCTACACCTTC.